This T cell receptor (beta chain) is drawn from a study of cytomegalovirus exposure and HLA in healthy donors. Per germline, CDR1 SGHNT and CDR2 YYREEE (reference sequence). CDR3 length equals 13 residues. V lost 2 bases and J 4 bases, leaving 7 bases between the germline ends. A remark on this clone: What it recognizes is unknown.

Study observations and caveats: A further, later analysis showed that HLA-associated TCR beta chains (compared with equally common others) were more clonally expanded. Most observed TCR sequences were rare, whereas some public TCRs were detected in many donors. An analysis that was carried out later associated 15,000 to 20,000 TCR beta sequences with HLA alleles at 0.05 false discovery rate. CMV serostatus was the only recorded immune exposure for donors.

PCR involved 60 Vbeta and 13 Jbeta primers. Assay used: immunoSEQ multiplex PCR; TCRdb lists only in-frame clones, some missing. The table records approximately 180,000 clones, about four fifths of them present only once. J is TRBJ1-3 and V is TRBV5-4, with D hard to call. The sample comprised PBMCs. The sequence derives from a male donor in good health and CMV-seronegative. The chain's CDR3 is CASSFGRGNTIYF. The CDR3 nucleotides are TGTGCCAGCAGCTTCGGCAGGGGAAACACCATATATTTT. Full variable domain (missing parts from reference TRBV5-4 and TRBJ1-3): ETGVTQSPTHLIKTRGQQVTLRCSSQSGHNTVSWYQQALGQGPQFIFQYYREEENGRGNFPPRFSGLQFPNYSSELNVNALELDDSALYLCASSFGRGNTIYFGEGSWLTVV.